This T cell receptor beta chain derives from a study of human T cells and chemical hapten exposure. V gave up 8 bases and J gave up 6 bases, with 13 bases separating them. The CDR3 spans 13 residues. Germline lookup yields CDR1 MNHEY and CDR2 SVGEGT. The table lists this clonotype with a few counts. Noted time point: patch test 2, 6 weeks after DPC sensitization. Noted treatment: therapeutic diphenylcyclopropenone sensitization with weekly scalp DPC. Alopecia patients deemed DPC-suitable, aged 18 to 70, excluding pregnancy. TCRdb ran MiXCR on the RACE reads and lists one entry per CDR3 protein. The table includes hundreds of thousands of distinct CDR3 sequences, nearly 6.5% detected once.

This chain links TRBV6-2 or TRBV6-3 with TRBJ1-4; D gene uncertain. The sequence was collected from a woman aged 18-35 years with alopecia areata. Some clones in this sample may be carry-over from other donors' samples. The sample here was whole blood, taken in connection with sensitization to the hapten diphenylcyclopropenone (DPC). CDR3 residues: CASGSTMDEKLFF. In DNA, the CDR3 is TGTGCCAGCGGCTCCACAATGGATGAAAAACTGTTTTTT.